Given below is one T cell receptor (beta chain) in context. These data belong to a study of blood T cell repertoires in COVID-19. On the study more broadly: T cells, B-cell-depleted T cells, or PBMCs provided the cDNA or gDNA that served as material.

TCRdb keeps only in-frame clones here, not all; method: immunoSEQ multiplex PCR. The table lists approximately 82,000 clones, approximately 82% of them singletons, with 6% to 7.5% in the top ten. Between the trimmed V and J ends, which lost 0 bases and 0 bases, there was a span of 5 bases. Germline CDR1 is LGHNA and CDR2 is YNFKEQ. The CDR3 has 14 amino acids. The sequenced material came from peripheral blood. J is TRBJ1-1 and V is TRBV4-2; no clear D. The sequence derives from a man between 45 and 60 years old with active or convalescent COVID-19. The CDR3 here is CASSQDLLNTEAFF. The CDR3, as DNA: TGTGCCAGCAGCCAAGACCTCCTGAACACTGAAGCTTTCTTT.